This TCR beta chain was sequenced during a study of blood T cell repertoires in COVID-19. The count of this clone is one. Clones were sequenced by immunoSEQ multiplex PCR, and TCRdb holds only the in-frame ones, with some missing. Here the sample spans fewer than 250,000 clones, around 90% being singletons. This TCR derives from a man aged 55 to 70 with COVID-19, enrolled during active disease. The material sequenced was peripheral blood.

This chain's CDR3 is CASSSATNTGELFF. CDR3 nucleotide sequence: TGCGCCAGCAGCTCCGCTACGAACACCGGGGAGCTGTTTTTT. This chain joins TRBV5-1 and TRBJ2-2; D call uncertain. V lost 3 bases to trimming and J lost 0 bases, with 6 bases between them. This CDR3 has 14 amino acids. Germline CDR1 is SGHRS and CDR2 is YFSETQ.